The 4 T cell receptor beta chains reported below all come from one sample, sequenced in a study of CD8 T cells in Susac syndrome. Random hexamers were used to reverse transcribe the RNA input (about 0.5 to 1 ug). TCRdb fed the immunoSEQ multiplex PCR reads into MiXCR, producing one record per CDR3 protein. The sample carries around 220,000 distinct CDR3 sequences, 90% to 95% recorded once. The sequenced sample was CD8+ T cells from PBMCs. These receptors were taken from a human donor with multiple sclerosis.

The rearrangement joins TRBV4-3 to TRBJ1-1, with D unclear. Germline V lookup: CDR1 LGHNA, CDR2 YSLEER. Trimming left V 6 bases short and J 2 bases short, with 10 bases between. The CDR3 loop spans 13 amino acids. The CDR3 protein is CASRVQVNTEAFF. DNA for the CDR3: TGCGCCAGCAGGGTACAAGTTAACACTGAAGCTTTCTTT.

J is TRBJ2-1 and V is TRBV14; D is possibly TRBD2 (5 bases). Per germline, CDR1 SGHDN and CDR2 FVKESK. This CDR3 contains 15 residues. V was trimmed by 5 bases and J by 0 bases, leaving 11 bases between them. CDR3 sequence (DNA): TGTGCCAGCAGCGGGCTAGCCCTCTCCTACAATGAGCAGTTCTTC. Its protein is CASSGLALSYNEQFF.

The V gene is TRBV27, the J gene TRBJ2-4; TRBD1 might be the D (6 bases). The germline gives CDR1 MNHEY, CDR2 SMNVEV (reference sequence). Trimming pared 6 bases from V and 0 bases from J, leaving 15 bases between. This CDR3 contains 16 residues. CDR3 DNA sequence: TGTGCCAGCAGCCCTACACCAGGGGTAGCCAAAAACATTCAGTACTTC. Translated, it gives CASSPTPGVAKNIQYF.

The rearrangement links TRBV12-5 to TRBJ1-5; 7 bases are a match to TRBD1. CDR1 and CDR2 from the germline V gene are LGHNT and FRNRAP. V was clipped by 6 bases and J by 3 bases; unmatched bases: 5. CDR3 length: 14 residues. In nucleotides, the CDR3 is TGTGCTAGTGGACCGGGACAGCCCAATCAGCCCCAGCATTTT. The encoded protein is CASGPGQPNQPQHF.